This TCR beta chain came from a study of cytomegalovirus exposure and HLA in healthy donors (dated by TCRdb to 2016 to 2017). A note on the overall study: According to an earlier analysis of a few hundred of the donors, about 179 million T cells yielded over 90 million unique TCR beta sequences and around 300 Gb of sequence data. Approximately 300 gigabases of sequencing data and approximately 92 million unique TCR sequences made up an early release that covered about 640 HLA-typed donors. In a later genetic analysis, genome-wide SNP genotypes for about three fifths of the 666 donors were used, and that subset was treated as a discovery cohort. HLA typing included class I and class II loci at four-digit resolution. Across approximately 400 genotyped donors of the cohort, an average of about 240,000 unique TCR beta nucleotide sequences per donor were sequenced, and roughly 20% of those sequences were non-productive. In a later analysis, previously published TCR beta repertoires from several hundred donors were re-analyzed and high-resolution HLA genotyping was added so that TCR occurrence patterns could be studied. Because of strong linkage in the cohort, five DR-DQ haplotypes were treated as single units for association and clustering. The study used immunosequencing to profile the T cell repertoires of approximately 630 subjects and linked those repertoires to cytomegalovirus serostatus. Every repertoire in the discovery cohort had been generated on one and the same sequencing platform. In an earlier analysis of around 540 of the donors, high-throughput TCR beta sequencing was used to judge whether each TCR beta V gene segment behaved as functional or pseudogenic. Alongside the repertoire data, information on donor age, sex, ethnicity and CMV serostatus was compiled. A separate validation cohort of some 130 different subjects was used in addition to the 666-subject first cohort. The genetic ancestry cluster associated with self-reported Caucasian donors included around 76% of the roughly 380 genotyped donors. High-throughput TCR immunosequencing, statistical association of individual TCRs with disease status, and machine learning were combined to predict cytomegalovirus infection status. The study aimed to test whether cataloging public T cell receptors could reveal signatures of past pathogen exposure. The number of typed donors differed by locus: roughly 629-640 for A, B, C, DRB1 and DQB1; some 500 for DQA1; 606 for DPA1; and 400 to 480 for DPB1. In the later analysis, no new phenotypic data were used to find candidate immune exposures; instead, reliance was placed on TCR beta sequences and their occurrence across donors. General findings and caveats noted by the study authors: A later genetic analysis reported fewer N-insertions in productive TCRs among donors in an Asian-associated ancestry cluster than the approximately 670-donor mean. Correlated functional status among segregating V segments might reflect linkage disequilibrium, but an unknown experimental factor could not be ruled out. When HLA alleles, especially DR and DQ, strongly co-occurred, TCR associations were difficult to assign to individual alleles. A later analysis associated about 18,000 TCR beta sequences with specific HLA alleles at a false discovery rate of 0.05. The classifier was reported to diagnose cytomegalovirus status with high specificity and sensitivity in both the original cohort and the validation cohort. In this cohort, only TCR beta chains were sequenced, and detectable features were limited by the absence of alpha or paired-chain data. A few of the identified cytomegalovirus-associated TCR beta chains were confirmed in vitro to be specific for cytomegalovirus antigens. Immune exposure information for the cohort was limited to CMV serostatus. Because HLA typing was unavailable for some donors at each locus, only the typed subset was used in association tests. In a later analysis, HLA-associated TCR beta chains were found to be more clonally expanded and to have lower generation probabilities than equally common non-associated chains. Presence/absence analyses assumed roughly uniform sequencing depth across donors, an assumption that may not hold. The 87-base-pair reads could not distinguish some IMGT-functional V segments, including TRBV6-2 and TRBV6-3, so those segments were excluded. Because counts were too low, roughly 18 rarely observed V segments, including chromosome 9 orphons, were left out of the earlier analysis of 500 to 650 of the donors. V-gene and J-gene trimming of TCR beta chains was associated with a missense DCLRE1C variant in a later genetic analysis, and the association was replicated in an independent cohort. The authors suggested that the approach could potentially be extended to other disease states and immunological phenotypes. In the study, approximately 160 TCR beta chains were listed as associated with cytomegalovirus. In an earlier analysis of 587 of the donors, most TCR beta V segments appeared in productive rearrangements about 87% or about 30% of the time, broadly matching IMGT annotations. A later analysis found that most CMV-associated TCR beta chains appeared HLA-restricted, with HLA associations seemingly driven largely by CMV exposure. Most TCR sequences were observed very rarely across donors, whereas some public TCRs were present in many individuals. In a later analysis, the rate of TCR association differed among HLA loci, with DRB1 alleles having the most associated TCRs and HLA-C alleles having the fewest. The sequencing pipeline was judged likely to have produced a cluster of highly shared sequence variants as a technical artifact. A further reported finding was that TCR beta sequences accurately predicted the HLA-A and HLA-B alleles for most subjects in the first cohort. Several of the top co-occurrence clusters appeared to be linked to parvovirus B19, influenza, CMV and Epstein-Barr virus, according to a later analysis.

Reading from cysteine to phenylalanine, the CDR3 counts 13 amino acids. Only the CDR3 DNA stays, 39 bases, in frame from base 1. V gives up 2 bases and J gives up 1 base, and the segment between their germline ends measures 5 bases. The germline V gene provides CDR1 KGHSH and CDR2 LQKENI. The cohort consisted of hundreds of healthy bone marrow donors. At the time of sampling, all cohort members were nominally healthy, though unrecorded immune exposures were likely present. The donor was CMV seronegative and was included in the group of a few hundred seronegative cohort members. Each donor provided a peripheral blood sample, and peripheral blood mononuclear cells were used for TCR beta sequencing. Genomic DNA extraction from the blood cell samples was performed with the Qiagen DNeasy Blood Extraction Kit. Notes on this clone: The antigen this receptor binds is unknown. No base quality information exists; no much larger clone differs at one position.

Receptor amplification or capture employed the immunoSEQ multiplex PCR assay. For the multiplex PCR, a mixture combining 60 forward primers for TCR Vbeta segments and 13 reverse primers for TCR Jbeta segments was used. A multiplex PCR assay on genomic DNA amplified the CDR3 region of rearranged TCR beta genes. On the Illumina HiSeq System, the amplified TCR beta libraries were sequenced as 87-base-pair reads. On the study's bioinformatics: A later analysis tallied some 79 million unique TCR beta chains across the 610 or so repertoires, and about 12 million of those chains were shared by two or more donors. Raw reads were error-corrected and collapsed into unique sequences by a nearest-neighbor algorithm in which closely related sequences were merged to remove PCR and sequencing errors. V, D and J gene segments were assigned by aligning CDR3 sequences to IMGT reference sequences. Each retained sequence needed at least a six-nucleotide match to both a V gene segment and a J gene segment. Rearrangements were called productive when the CDR3 lacked stop codons and stayed in frame with V and J; all others were non-productive. Following IMGT convention, CDR3 was defined as the stretch from the second conserved V-encoded cysteine to the conserved J-encoded phenylalanine. Sequences without an unambiguous match to a single V gene segment were excluded from the earlier analysis of 500 to 700 of the donors. In an earlier analysis of about 590 of the donors, a V segment was called functional when productive rearrangements were above 56.7%, and segregating when the standard deviation between donors exceeded 5%. A statistical classification framework was developed to diagnose cytomegalovirus status using the catalog of TCR beta chain sequences. In a later analysis, V and J genes were assigned by comparing TCR nucleotide sequences against IMGT/GENE-DB human TR gene sequences. In a later analysis, CDR3 sequences and most-parsimonious VDJ recombination scenarios were assigned using the TCRdist pipeline. In a later analysis, each TCR beta chain was defined by its CDR3 amino acid sequence together with its V-gene family, and reads lacking a unique V-gene family were excluded. In a later analysis, fewer than 600 highly shared, low-generation-probability nucleotide sequences were removed to address suspected cross-contamination and a sequencing artifact. For each public chain, a later analysis derived a clonal expansion index from normalized ranks of inferred template counts within each repertoire. A later analysis computed generation probabilities with a VDJ recombination model fitted to out-of-frame rearrangements, and checked the results against IGoR. In a later analysis, hypergeometric tests were used to score TCR-TCR, TCR-HLA and TCR-CMV co-occurrence, with a repertoire-size bias correction applied to TCR pairs. In a later analysis, false discovery rates were estimated by permuting HLA or CMV assignments 20 times. In a later analysis, co-occurring TCRs were grouped using DBSCAN, with TCRdist sequence similarity added in when clustering inside HLA-allele-positive subsets. Co-occurrence clustering excluded repertoires with fewer than 30,000 or more than 120,000 public chains, plus five with anomalous nucleotide sharing. This is the immuneACCESS table as TCRdb keeps it, with only in-frame sequences that have V and J called. A part of the clones is gone; compared with another copy, unresolved V genes explain less than half, and the rest is unexplained. V and J calls plus clone size are reproduced from that table; the DNA served to infer D and trimming. Recorded for this sample are about 180,000 clones; over 60% of them occurred a single time. The ten largest account for 1.5% to 2% of the sample.

The sequence joins TRBV18 to TRBJ1-1, with an unclear D gene assignment. The sequencing sample was made of PBMCs. The origin of this receptor is a man younger than 35 in good health and CMV-seronegative. At the DNA level, the sequence is TGTGCCAGCTCACCAGGGAGGAACACTGAAGCTTTCTTT. Its translation reads: CASSPGRNTEAFF. Beyond the CDR3, the reference TRBV18 and TRBJ1-1 genes provide the residues; the full variable domain reads: NAGVMQNPRHLVRRRGQEARLRCSPMKGHSHVYWYRQLPEEGLKFMVYLQKENIIDESGMPKERFSAEFPKEGPSILRIQQVVRGDSAAYFCASSPGRNTEAFFGQGTRLTVV.